Below, one T cell receptor beta chain is given with its context. What it recognizes is unknown. Germline V lookup: CDR1 SGHDT, CDR2 YYEEEE. The CDR3 is 16 amino acids. V dropped 0 bases and J dropped 4; count of bases not matched to a gene: 8. The data belong to a study of cytomegalovirus exposure and HLA in healthy donors. Overall study findings and caveats: An observed cluster of highly shared sequence variants was recorded as a likely sequencing artifact.

PCR employed 60 Vbeta and 13 Jbeta primers. TCRdb keeps only in-frame clones here, not all; method: immunoSEQ multiplex PCR. Counted here are some 120,000 clones, around 61% occurring once; the ten biggest clones make up 2.2%. The sequence derives from a young woman in good health and CMV-seronegative. The rearrangement uses TRBV5-6 and TRBJ2-3; 7 nucleotides line up with TRBD2. The sequencing input was PBMCs. CDR3 coding DNA: TGTGCCAGCAGCTTGGAGGGCGGGAGTTCCCCAGATACGCAGTATTTT. This sequence encodes CASSLEGGSSPDTQYF.